Sequencing of this TCR beta chain was carried out in a study of OX40 agonist ivuxolimab in advanced cancers. About the full investigation: The costimulatory receptor OX40 (CD134) was targeted by ivuxolimab, a fully human IgG2 agonistic monoclonal antibody. Intravenous ivuxolimab was administered to patients every 2 weeks at six dose levels: 0.01, 0.1, 0.3, 1.5, 3 and 10 mg/kg. Among the roughly 52 dose-escalation patients, about 19 had hepatocellular carcinoma, around 15 melanoma, 9 renal cell carcinoma and 9 head and neck cancer. A male proportion of under 85% and a mean age of about 60 years, ranging from 23 to 79, were recorded for the dose-escalation cohort. Prior anti-PD-1, anti-PD-L1 or anti-CTLA-4 therapy was permitted, and checkpoint inhibitors had been received by under 50% of dose-escalation patients. Partial responses occurred in three dose-escalation patients: two with cutaneous melanoma and one with hepatocellular carcinoma. Peripheral TCRbeta sequencing aimed to test whether ivuxolimab altered TCR sequence diversity and caused clonal T-cell expansion. The paper describes the monotherapy dose-escalation part (N = 52 patients) of the phase I trial of ivuxolimab. The study at large found these results: At doses of 0.1 to 3.0 mg/kg, clonal expansion of both CD4+ and CD8+ blood T cells was observed from baseline to week 6. After ivuxolimab, CD8+ T cells had more expanded clones than CD4+ T cells on average. In partial responders in the 0.1-3.0 mg/kg groups, normalized peripheral clonal expansion was found to be among the lowest, especially among CD8+ T cells. The antigen specificity of the clonally expanded peripheral T cells was not determined. Low levels of normalized T-cell clonal expansion were also seen in some patients who did not respond.

The CDR3, from cysteine to phenylalanine, totals 16 residues. Only CDR3 DNA remains: 48 bases, in frame from the first base. CDR1 SGHTA and CDR2 FQGNSA were looked up in the germline V gene. At the junction V is shortened by 5 bases and J by 2 bases; bases outside the gene matches: 9. Patients with autoimmune disease history or receiving systemic immunosuppression were excluded from the trial. Peripheral blood for TCR sequencing was drawn from every dose cohort at baseline, at cycle 4 day 1 and at cycle 7 day 1. Samples came from an open-label, multicenter, first-in-human phase I dose-escalation trial of ivuxolimab. Adults with locally advanced or metastatic melanoma, renal cell carcinoma, hepatocellular carcinoma or head and neck squamous cell carcinoma were enrolled in the trial. Before TCR sequencing, CD4+ T cells and CD8+ T cells from peripheral blood were sorted into separate populations. To sequence the TCRbeta CDR3 region, genomic DNA was isolated from the sorted cells. The immunoSEQ Assay was used to sequence the TCRbeta CDR3 regions. TCRdb took over this immuneACCESS table, retaining in-frame rearrangements with V and J assigned. Such tables are incomplete; in checked studies, under half of the missing clones stem from an unresolved V gene, and the remainder is unexplained. The sample yields roughly 80,000 clones; over 65% were counted once. The leading ten clones occupy 0.85% of the sample.

As regards this clone: Its cognate antigen has yet to be identified. Per-base quality was not reported, and no clone a single base away is much larger than it.

This chain joins TRBV7-2 to TRBJ1-3, and TRBD1 matches 7 of the central bases. The sample here was CD4+ or CD8+ T cells sorted from blood, taken in a trial of the OX40 agonist ivuxolimab. This receptor was taken from an adult with an advanced solid tumor such as melanoma, head and neck, liver or kidney cancer. The DNA reads TGTGCCAGCAGCCCAGACATACAGGGGCCTGGAAACACCATATATTTT. Protein translation: CASSPDIQGPGNTIYF.